The 3 T cell receptor beta chains given below trace back to one sample, sequenced in a study of blood T cells in healthy people across ages. Primed by a sample-barcoded 5' primer and a J-beta primer mix, a second PCR proceeded for 7 to 11 cycles. TCRdb used MiXCR to reprocess the 5' RACE reads, holding one entry per CDR3 protein. This sample has about 680,000 distinct CDR3 sequences; roughly 49% occur once, and the top ten carry around a third. Sequencing used blood. The receptors were gathered from a woman aged 55-70 years in good health.

The chain links TRBV20-1 to TRBJ2-7; perhaps D is TRBD1 or TRBD2 (5 bases each). The length of the CDR3 is 12 residues. V was cut by 3 bases and J by 3 bases, with 9 bases left in between. CDR1 is DFQATT, CDR2 SNEGSKA, per germline (reference sequence). CDR3 nucleotides: TGCAGTGCTAGTCGGGGCAGCTACGAGCAGTACTTC. Protein sequence: CSASRGSYEQYF.

In its sample, this clonotype was seen many times. The V and J genes are TRBV7-2 and TRBJ2-7; 9 nucleotides line up with TRBD1. V lost 4 bases, J lost 0 bases, and 4 bases stayed unmatched. The CDR3 length is 15 residues. Germline V gene sequence: CDR1 SGHTA, CDR2 FQGNSA. This chain's CDR3 is CASSYRQGGSYEQYF. The CDR3, as DNA: TGTGCCAGCAGCTACAGACAGGGGGGCTCCTACGAGCAGTACTTC.

This clonotype was counted a few times. V and J are TRBV9 and TRBJ2-7; D is unclear. V lost 0 bases and J 6 bases, leaving 13 bases between the germline ends. This CDR3 is built from 14 residues. Germline CDR1 reads SGDLS; CDR2 reads YYNGEE. This CDR3 is CASSVAGVRTEQYF. The CDR3 nucleotides are TGTGCCAGCAGCGTAGCTGGGGTCAGGACCGAGCAGTACTTC. Combining the CDR3 with reference TRBV9 and TRBJ2-7 gives the whole variable domain DSGVTQTPKHLITATGQRVTLRCSPRSGDLSVYWYQQSLDQGLQFLIQYYNGEERAKGNILERFSAQQFPDLHSELNLSSLELGDSALYFCASSVAGVRTEQYFGPGTRLTVT.